The source of this T cell receptor (beta chain) is a study of PD-1 blockade in classical Hodgkin lymphoma. Study as a whole: A 3 mg/kg intravenous dose of nivolumab was received by patients every 2 weeks. Study-wide findings and caveats: Patients newly diagnosed and complete responders had comparable baseline diversity.

Profiled with immunoSEQ multiplex PCR; TCRdb holds only in-frame clones, not every one. The repertoire includes fewer than 80,000 clones, 71% of them detected once, and 7.5% to 10% sits in the top ten. Trimming stripped 4 bases from V and 3 bases from J, with 15 bases between. The CDR3 contains 15 residues. Germline V gene lookup returns CDR1 ENHRY and CDR2 SYGVKD. Every single patient, without exception, relapsed after autologous stem cell transplantation, and brentuximab vedotin exposure varied. As to this clone: Its antigen remains unidentified.

The sample consisted of peripheral blood mononuclear cells (PBMCs), taken before the second cycle of nivolumab. This chain joins TRBV10-3 and TRBJ2-5; no clear D gene. The sequence was collected from a human donor with classical Hodgkin lymphoma. In DNA, the CDR3 is TGTGCCATCAGTGCTGCCGGTACCACCAAAGAGACCCAGTACTTC. Translating it yields CAISAAGTTKETQYF.